Below are 5 T cell receptor beta chains sequenced from a single sample in a study of breast tumors, draining lymph nodes, adjacent tissues. Axillary draining lymph nodes of breast cancer patients supplied the node samples. TCRdb re-called the multiplex PCR reads with MiXCR, one entry per CDR3 protein. Of over 200,000 distinct CDR3 sequences listed, roughly 32% were seen once; the top ten hold more than 1.3%. Sample: axillary lymph node tissue. The source is a female donor with breast cancer. Some clones in this sample may be carry-over from other donors' samples.

This clonotype occurred many times. The chain couples TRBV6-6 to TRBJ2-1; 9 nucleotides agree with TRBD2. CDR1 is MNHNY, CDR2 SVGAGI, per germline (reference sequence). The CDR3 covers 14 residues. J was trimmed by 5 bases and V by 9 bases; bases with no gene match: 8. CDR3 region: CASRAGGPNNEQFF. As DNA, the CDR3 is TGTGCCAGTCGGGCGGGAGGGCCTAACAATGAGCAGTTCTTC.

Note on this clonotype: A read error may explain this, as a much larger clone is one base away. V usage is TRBV5-8 and J usage is TRBJ2-7; 7 nucleotides align to TRBD1. This CDR3 comprises 14 residues. Germline CDR1 and CDR2: SGHTS and YDEGEE. Unmatched junction bases numbered 7, after V lost 0 bases and J lost 7 bases. This chain's CDR3 is CASSLDGARGEQYF. CDR3 nucleotides: TGTGCCAGCAGCTTGGACGGAGCCAGGGGGGAGCAGTACTTC.

The sample holds many counts of this clonotype. This rearrangement joins TRBV7-9 to TRBJ2-5; weak D call: TRBD1 (5 bases). This CDR3 comprises 15 residues. The germline V gene encodes CDR1 SEHNR and CDR2 FQNEAQ (reference sequence). V was clipped by 1 base and J by 1 base, with 10 bases between them. CDR3 sequence reads: CASSLGSTVQETQYF. CDR3 coding DNA: TGTGCCAGCAGCTTAGGATCGACAGTCCAAGAGACCCAGTACTTC.

The chain is built from TRBV2 and TRBJ2-2; D is ambiguous. Deletions cut 11 bases from V and 6 bases from J, with 13 bases between. This CDR3 contains 12 residues. Germline V gene lookup returns CDR1 SNHLY and CDR2 FYNNEI. The CDR3 sequence is CAGTSTAGELFF. The CDR3 nucleotides read TGTGCCGGCACGAGTACTGCCGGGGAGCTGTTTTTT.

This clonotype showed up many times. The V gene is TRBV2, the J gene TRBJ1-1; D uncertain. Germline V gives CDR1 SNHLY, CDR2 FYNNEI. CDR3 length: 14 amino acids. With 6 bases removed from V and 0 bases from J, the gap between germline ends came to 11 bases. This CDR3 is CASSAGWVNTEAFF. The DNA for the CDR3 is TGTGCCAGCAGCGCCGGCTGGGTGAACACTGAAGCTTTCTTT.